This T cell receptor beta chain was documented in a study of cytomegalovirus exposure and HLA in healthy donors. Study-wide findings and caveats: Across donors, sequencing depth was assumed by presence/absence analyses to be roughly uniform. According to the study, 150 to 200 TCR beta chains were cytomegalovirus-associated.

The length of the CDR3 is 13 residues. The ends were cut back, 5 bases at V and 6 bases at J, with 10 bases in the middle. CDR1 is PRHDT, CDR2 FYEKMQ, per germline (reference sequence). Amplification used 60 Vbeta primers and 13 Jbeta primers. Original data processing: Later, some 75 million unique TCR beta chains were counted in an analysis, and some 9.9 million of them were shared. The protocol was immunoSEQ multiplex PCR, while the TCRdb copy is restricted to in-frame clones and leaves out a portion. V and J calls and clone size come straight from that table; D and trimming were deduced from the DNA. This table holds about 190,000 clones, 65% to 85% found once. Worth noting for this clone: The antigen is not known.

The TCR originated in a woman between 18 and 29 years old in good health and CMV-seronegative. V is TRBV13 and J is TRBJ2-2, with D perhaps TRBD1 (6 bases). The material sequenced was PBMCs. CDR3 in DNA: TGTGCCAGCAGCAAACAGGGAGCCGGGGAGCTGTTTTTT. It codes for CASSKQGAGELFF.